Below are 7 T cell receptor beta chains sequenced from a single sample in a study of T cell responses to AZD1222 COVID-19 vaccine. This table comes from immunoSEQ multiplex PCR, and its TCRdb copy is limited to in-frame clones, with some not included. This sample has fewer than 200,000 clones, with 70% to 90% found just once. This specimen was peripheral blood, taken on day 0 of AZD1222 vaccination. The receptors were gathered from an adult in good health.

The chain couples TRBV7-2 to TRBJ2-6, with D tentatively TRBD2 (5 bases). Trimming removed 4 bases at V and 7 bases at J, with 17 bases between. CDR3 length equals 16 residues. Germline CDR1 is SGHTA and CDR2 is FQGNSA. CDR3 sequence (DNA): TGTGCCAGCAGCTCCAATACAGCGGCAGGAGCCAACGTCCTGACTTTC. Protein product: CASSSNTAAGANVLTF.

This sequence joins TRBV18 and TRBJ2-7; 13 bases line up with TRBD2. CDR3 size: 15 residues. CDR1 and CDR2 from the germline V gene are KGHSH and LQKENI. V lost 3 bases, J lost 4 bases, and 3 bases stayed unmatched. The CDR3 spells CASSPGTSGNYEQYF. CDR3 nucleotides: TGTGCCAGCTCACCGGGGACTAGCGGGAATTACGAGCAGTACTTC.

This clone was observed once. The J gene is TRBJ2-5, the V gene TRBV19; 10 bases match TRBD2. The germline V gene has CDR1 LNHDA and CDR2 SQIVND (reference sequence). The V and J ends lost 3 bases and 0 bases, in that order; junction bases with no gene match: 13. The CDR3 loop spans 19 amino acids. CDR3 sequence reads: CASSISTSGALAYQETQYF. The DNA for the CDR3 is TGTGCCAGTAGTATCAGCACTAGCGGGGCCCTAGCTTACCAAGAGACCCAGTACTTC.

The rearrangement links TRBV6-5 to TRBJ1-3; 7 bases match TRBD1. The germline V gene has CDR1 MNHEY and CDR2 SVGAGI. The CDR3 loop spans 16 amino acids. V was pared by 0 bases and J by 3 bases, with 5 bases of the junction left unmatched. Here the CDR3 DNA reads TGTGCCAGCAGTTACTCGAAGAGGGGGCTTGGAAACACCATATATTTT. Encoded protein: CASSYSKRGLGNTIYF.

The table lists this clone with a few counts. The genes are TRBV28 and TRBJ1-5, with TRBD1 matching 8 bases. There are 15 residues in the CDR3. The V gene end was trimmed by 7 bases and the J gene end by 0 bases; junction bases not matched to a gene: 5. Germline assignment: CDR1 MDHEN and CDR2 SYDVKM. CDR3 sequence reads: CASTTGDYSNQPQHF. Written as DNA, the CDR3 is TGTGCCAGCACGACAGGGGATTATAGCAATCAGCCCCAGCATTTT.

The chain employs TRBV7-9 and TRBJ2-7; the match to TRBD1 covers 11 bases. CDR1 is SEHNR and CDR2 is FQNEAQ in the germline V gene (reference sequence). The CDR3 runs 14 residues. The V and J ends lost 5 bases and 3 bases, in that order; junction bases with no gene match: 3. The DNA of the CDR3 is TGTGCCAGCAGCAGGACAGGGGGCTTCTACGAGCAGTACTTC. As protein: CASSRTGGFYEQYF.

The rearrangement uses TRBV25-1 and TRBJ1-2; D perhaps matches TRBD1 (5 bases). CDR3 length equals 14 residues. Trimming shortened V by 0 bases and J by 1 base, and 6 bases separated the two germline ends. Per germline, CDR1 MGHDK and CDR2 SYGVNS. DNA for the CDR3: TGTGCCAGCAGTGAATATCAGGGTAACTATGGCTACACCTTC. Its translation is CASSEYQGNYGYTF.